This T cell receptor (beta chain) was recorded in a study of CD8+CD57+ T cells in acquired aplastic anemia. This clonotype is medium-sized by share. Germline lookup yields CDR1 SNHLY and CDR2 FYNNEI. V was pared by 4 bases and J by 4 bases, with 2 bases between. The CDR3 spans 10 residues. TCR beta VDJ and CDR3 were profiled, and genomic DNA was the template. TCRdb reprocessed the reads via MiXCR and lists one record per CDR3 protein. The sample records 68,000 or so distinct CDR3 sequences, under 65% being singletons. Sequenced sample: sorted CD4+, CD8+, or CD8+CD57+ T cells (not recorded which) from PBMCs. V gene TRBV2 combines with J gene TRBJ2-7; D unclear. The sequence was collected from a human donor in good health, serving as a control. The CDR3 DNA sequence: TGTGCCAGCAGTGGATACGAGCAGTACTTC. Translated, it gives CASSGYEQYF.